Described below is a single TCR beta chain sequence and its context. The data were obtained in a study of blood T cell repertoires in COVID-19. The overall study: The study drew acute and convalescent COVID-19 samples from the United States, Italy and Spain. From T cells, B-cell-depleted T cells, or PBMCs came the material, which was cDNA or gDNA.

Original processing notes: From reference gene primer amplification, estimates of nucleated cell counts were derived. Data came from immunoSEQ multiplex PCR; TCRdb stores just in-frame clones and leaves some out. For V, J and clone size, that table is used; D and trimming come from the DNA. The data contain tens of thousands of clones, under 85% of them singletons. This CDR3 region has 16 residues. J lost 4 bases, V lost 0 bases, and 8 bases had no gene match. Germline V gene data show CDR1 as SGDLS and CDR2 as YYNGEE. Material: peripheral blood. The receptor comes from a human donor in a cohort sampled during active COVID-19. The V gene is TRBV9, the J gene TRBJ2-5, with 8 bases lining up with TRBD2. This CDR3 is CASSVDSGGPIETQYF. The CDR3 nucleotides are TGTGCCAGCAGCGTAGACTCGGGGGGGCCGATAGAGACCCAGTACTTC.